The entry that follows covers one T cell receptor beta chain sequence. Its target is unknown. This sample was taken from a study of cytomegalovirus exposure and HLA in healthy donors. For the study at large: In an early release, HLA-typed donors contributed tens of millions of unique TCR sequences. Findings of the study overall: For cytomegalovirus status, the classifier reportedly gave diagnoses with high specificity and sensitivity. Some V segments, TRBV6-2 and TRBV6-3 among them, were indistinguishable and were therefore excluded.

The CDR3 loop spans 13 amino acids. V lost 8 bases, J lost 4 bases, and 9 bases lay in between. Germline V CDR1 and CDR2: MNHEY, SVGAGI. Use of 60 Vbeta and 13 Jbeta primers characterized the PCR. Using immunoSEQ multiplex PCR, the repertoire was profiled, and TCRdb retains in-frame clones only, with some absent. The sample lists 150,000 to 200,000 clones, 80% to 90% occurring once. The sequenced material came from PBMCs. The TCR comes from a woman aged 25-40 years in good health and CMV-seropositive. This chain joins TRBV6-5 and TRBJ1-6; D might be TRBD1 (5 bases). As DNA, the CDR3 is TGTGCCAGCTCTCCAGGGTATAATTCACCCCTCCACTTT. Protein: CASSPGYNSPLHF.